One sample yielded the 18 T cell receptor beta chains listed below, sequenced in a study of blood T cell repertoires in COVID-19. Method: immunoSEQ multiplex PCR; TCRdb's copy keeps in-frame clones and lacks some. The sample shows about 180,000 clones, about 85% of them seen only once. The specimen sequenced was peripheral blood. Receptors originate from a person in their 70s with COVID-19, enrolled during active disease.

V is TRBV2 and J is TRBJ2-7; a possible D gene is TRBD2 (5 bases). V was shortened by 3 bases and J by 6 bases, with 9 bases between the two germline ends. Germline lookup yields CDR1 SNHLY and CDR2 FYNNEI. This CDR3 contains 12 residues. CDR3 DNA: TGTGCCAGCAGTGAGGGCGGGCGCGAGCAGTACTTC. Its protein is CASSEGGREQYF.

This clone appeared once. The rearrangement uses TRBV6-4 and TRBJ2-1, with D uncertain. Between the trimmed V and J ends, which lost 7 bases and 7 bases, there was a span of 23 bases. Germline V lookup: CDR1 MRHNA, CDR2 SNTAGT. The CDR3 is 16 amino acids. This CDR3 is CASKPTFRSSSNEQFF. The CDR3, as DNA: TGTGCCAGCAAGCCCACTTTTCGGAGCTCCTCGAATGAGCAGTTCTTC.

The CDR3 spells CASSWQGIGTDTQYF. DNA for the CDR3: TGCGCCAGCAGCTGGCAGGGGATTGGCACAGATACGCAGTATTTT. The V and J genes are TRBV5-1 and TRBJ2-3; a weak D match, TRBD1 (6 bases). This CDR3 contains 15 residues. The V end was cut by 3 bases, the J end by 1 base, with 12 bases between. The V gene's germline CDR1 is SGHRS and CDR2 YFSETQ.

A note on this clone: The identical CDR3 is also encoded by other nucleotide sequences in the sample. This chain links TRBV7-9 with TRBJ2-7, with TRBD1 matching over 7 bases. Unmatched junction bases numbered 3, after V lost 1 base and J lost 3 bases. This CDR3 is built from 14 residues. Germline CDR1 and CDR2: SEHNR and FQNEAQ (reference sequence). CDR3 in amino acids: CASSLGTGSYEQYF. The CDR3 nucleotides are TGTGCCAGCAGCTTAGGGACAGGTAGCTACGAGCAGTACTTC.

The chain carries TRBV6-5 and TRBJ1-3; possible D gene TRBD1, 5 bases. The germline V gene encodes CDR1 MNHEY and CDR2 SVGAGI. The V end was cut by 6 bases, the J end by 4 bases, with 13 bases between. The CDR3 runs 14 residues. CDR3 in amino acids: CASRSSGSGNTIYF. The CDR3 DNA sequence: TGTGCCAGCAGGTCCTCAGGGTCCGGAAACACCATATATTTT.

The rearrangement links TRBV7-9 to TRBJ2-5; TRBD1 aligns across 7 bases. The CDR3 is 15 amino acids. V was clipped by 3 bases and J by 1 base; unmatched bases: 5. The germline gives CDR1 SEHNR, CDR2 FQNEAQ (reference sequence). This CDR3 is CASSFRQGSQETQYF. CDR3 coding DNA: TGTGCCAGCAGCTTCCGACAGGGTTCCCAAGAGACCCAGTACTTC. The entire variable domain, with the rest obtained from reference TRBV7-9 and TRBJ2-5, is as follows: DTGVSQNPRHKITKRGQNVTFRCDPISEHNRLYWYRQTLGQGPEFLTYFQNEAQLEKSRLLSDRFSAERPKGSFSTLEIQRTEQGDSAMYLCASSFRQGSQETQYFGPGTRLLVL.

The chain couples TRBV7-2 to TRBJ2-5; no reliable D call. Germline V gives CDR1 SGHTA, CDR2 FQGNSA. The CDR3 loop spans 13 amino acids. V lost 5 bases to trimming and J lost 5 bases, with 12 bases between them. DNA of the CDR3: TGTGCCAGCAGCCGGCGACTGACGGAGACCCAGTACTTC. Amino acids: CASSRRLTETQYF.

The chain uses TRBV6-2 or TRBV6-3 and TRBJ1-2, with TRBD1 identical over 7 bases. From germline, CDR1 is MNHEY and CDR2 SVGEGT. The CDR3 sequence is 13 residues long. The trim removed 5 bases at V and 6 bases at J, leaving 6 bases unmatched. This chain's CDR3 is CASSPGTANGYTF. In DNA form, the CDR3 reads TGTGCCAGCAGTCCCGGGACAGCAAATGGCTACACCTTC.

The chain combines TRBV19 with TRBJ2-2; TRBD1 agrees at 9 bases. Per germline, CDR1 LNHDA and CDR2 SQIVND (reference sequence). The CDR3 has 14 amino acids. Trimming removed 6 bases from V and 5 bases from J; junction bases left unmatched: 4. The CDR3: CASSRGTGTGELFF. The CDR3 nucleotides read TGTGCCAGTAGCCGCGGGACAGGGACCGGGGAGCTGTTTTTT.

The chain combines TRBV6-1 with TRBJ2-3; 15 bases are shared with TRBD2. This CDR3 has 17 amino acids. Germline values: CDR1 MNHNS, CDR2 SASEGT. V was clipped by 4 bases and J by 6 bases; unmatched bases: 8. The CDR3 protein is CASSGGRTSGGADTQYF. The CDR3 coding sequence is TGTGCCAGCAGTGGCGGAAGGACTAGCGGGGGGGCGGATACGCAGTATTTT.

The CDR3, as DNA: TGCAGCGTCGGACAGGGGGCGAACACTGAAGCTTTCTTT. This codes for CSVGQGANTEAFF. The chain couples TRBV29-1 to TRBJ1-1, with 11 bases aligning to TRBD1. After removal of 6 bases from V and 1 base from J, the junction contained 1 base not matched to a gene. Germline V gene data show CDR1 as SQVTM and CDR2 as ANQGSEA. The CDR3 extends over 13 amino acids.

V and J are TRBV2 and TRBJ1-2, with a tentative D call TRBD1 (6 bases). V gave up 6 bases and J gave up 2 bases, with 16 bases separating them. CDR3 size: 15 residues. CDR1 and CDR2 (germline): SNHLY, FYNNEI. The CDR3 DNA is TGTGCCAGCAGCAGTCAGGGGATTTCAAACTATGGCTACACCTTC. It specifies CASSSQGISNYGYTF.

The CDR3 reads CASSRTSGNRNEQFF. The CDR3 DNA sequence: TGTGCCAGCAGTCGGACTAGCGGGAACCGCAATGAGCAGTTCTTC. The V and J genes are TRBV28 and TRBJ2-1, with TRBD2 matching 12 bases. CDR1 and CDR2 (germline): MDHEN, SYDVKM. V lost 5 bases to trimming and J lost 6 bases; unmatched junction nucleotides: 5. This CDR3 spans 15 amino acids.

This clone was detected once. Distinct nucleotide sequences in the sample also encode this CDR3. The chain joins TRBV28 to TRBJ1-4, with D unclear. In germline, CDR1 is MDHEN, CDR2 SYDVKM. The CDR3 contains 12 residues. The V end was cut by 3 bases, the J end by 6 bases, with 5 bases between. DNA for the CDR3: TGTGCCAGCAGTTTCCGCGATGAAAAACTGTTTTTT. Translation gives CASSFRDEKLFF.

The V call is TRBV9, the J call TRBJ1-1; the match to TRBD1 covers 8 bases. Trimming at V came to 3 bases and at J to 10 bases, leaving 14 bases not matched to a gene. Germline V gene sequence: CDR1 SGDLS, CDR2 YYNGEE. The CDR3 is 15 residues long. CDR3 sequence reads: CASSAGQAPIVGAFF. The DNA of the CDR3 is TGTGCCAGCAGCGCGGGACAGGCACCGATAGTCGGAGCTTTCTTT.

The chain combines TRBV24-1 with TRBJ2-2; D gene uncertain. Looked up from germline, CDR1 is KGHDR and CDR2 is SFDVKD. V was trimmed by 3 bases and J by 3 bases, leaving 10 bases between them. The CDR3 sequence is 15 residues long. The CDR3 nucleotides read TGTGCCACCAGTGATCCCATGAGGTACACCGGGGAGCTGTTTTTT. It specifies CATSDPMRYTGELFF.

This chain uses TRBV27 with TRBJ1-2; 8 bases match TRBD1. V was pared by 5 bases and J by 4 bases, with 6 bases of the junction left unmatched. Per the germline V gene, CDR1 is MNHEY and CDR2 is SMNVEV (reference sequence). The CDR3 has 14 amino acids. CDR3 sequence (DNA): TGTGCCAGCAGTCCGGACAGGGCAGTCTATGGCTACACCTTC. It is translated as CASSPDRAVYGYTF.

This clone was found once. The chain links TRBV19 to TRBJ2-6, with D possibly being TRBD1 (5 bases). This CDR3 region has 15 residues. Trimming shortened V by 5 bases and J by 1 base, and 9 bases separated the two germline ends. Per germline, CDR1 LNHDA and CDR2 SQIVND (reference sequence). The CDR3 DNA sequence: TGTGCCAGTAGTCAATCAGGGTCTGGGGCCAACGTCCTGACTTTC. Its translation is CASSQSGSGANVLTF.